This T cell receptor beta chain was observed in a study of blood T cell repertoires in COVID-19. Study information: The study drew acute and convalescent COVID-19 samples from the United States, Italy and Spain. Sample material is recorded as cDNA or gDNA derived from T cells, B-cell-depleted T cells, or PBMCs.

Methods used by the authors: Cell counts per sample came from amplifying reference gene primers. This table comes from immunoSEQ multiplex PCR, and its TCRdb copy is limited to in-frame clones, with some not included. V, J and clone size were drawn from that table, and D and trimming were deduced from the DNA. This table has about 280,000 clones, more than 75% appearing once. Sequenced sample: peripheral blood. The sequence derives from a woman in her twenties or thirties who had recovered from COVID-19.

The CDR3 DNA is TGCGCCAGCAGCCGTGACAGATCCTACGAGCAGTACTTC. It codes for CASSRDRSYEQYF. The gene calls are TRBV5-1 and TRBJ2-7; weak D call: TRBD1 (5 bases). The CDR3 sequence is 13 residues long. V was trimmed by 4 bases and J by 1 base, leaving 9 bases between them. CDR1 SGHRS and CDR2 YFSETQ come from the germline V gene. Filled out from reference TRBV5-1 and TRBJ2-7, the complete variable domain reads KAGVTQTPRYLIKTRGQQVTLSCSPISGHRSVSWYQQTPGQGLQFLFEYFSETQRNKGNFPGRFSGRQFSNSRSEMNVSTLELGDSALYLCASSRDRSYEQYFGPGTRLTVT.